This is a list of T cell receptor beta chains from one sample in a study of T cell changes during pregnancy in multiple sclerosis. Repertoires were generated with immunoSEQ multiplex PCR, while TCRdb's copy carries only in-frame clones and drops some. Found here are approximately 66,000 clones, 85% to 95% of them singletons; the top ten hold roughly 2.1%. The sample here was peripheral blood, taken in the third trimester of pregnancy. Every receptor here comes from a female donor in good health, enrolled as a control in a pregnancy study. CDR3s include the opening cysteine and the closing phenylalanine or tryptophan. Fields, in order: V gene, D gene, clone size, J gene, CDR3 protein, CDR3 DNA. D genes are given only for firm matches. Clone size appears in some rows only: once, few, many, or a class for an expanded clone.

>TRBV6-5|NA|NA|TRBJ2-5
CASSYGHSGGTQYF
TGTGCCAGCAGTTACGGGCACTCAGGAGGGACCCAGTACTTC
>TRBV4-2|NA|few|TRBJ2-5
CASSPSGEQETQYF
TGTGCCAGCAGCCCAAGTGGGGAGCAAGAGACCCAGTACTTC
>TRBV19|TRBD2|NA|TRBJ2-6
CASSITPGGAGANVLTF
TGTGCCAGTAGTATTACCCCCGGGGGGGCTGGGGCCAACGTCCTGACTTTC
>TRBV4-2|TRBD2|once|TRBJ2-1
CASSQASGGARVGEFF
TGTGCCAGCAGCCAAGCTAGCGGGGGGGCGAGAGTTGGGGAGTTCTTC
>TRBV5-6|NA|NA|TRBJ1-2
CASSPQVGHIYGYTF
TGTGCCAGCAGCCCGCAGGTTGGACACATCTATGGCTACACCTTC
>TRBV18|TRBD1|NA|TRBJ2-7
CASSGTGGIFEQYF
TGTGCCAGCTCGGGGACAGGGGGCATCTTCGAGCAGTACTTC
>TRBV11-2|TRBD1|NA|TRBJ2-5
CASSLEYRDRGRETQYF
TGTGCCAGCAGCTTAGAGTACCGGGACAGGGGAAGAGAGACCCAGTACTTC
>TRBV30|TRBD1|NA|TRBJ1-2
CAWSDETGIYGYTF
TGTGCCTGGAGTGATGAGACAGGGATTTATGGCTACACCTTC
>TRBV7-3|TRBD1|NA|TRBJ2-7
CASSLTGGVNEQYF
TGTGCCAGCAGTCTAACAGGGGGAGTCAACGAGCAGTACTTC
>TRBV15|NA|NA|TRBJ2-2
CATSHLGAGETGELFF
TGTGCCACCAGTCACTTAGGGGCAGGGGAGACCGGGGAGCTGTTTTTT
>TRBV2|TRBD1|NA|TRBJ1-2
CASRGDWTGNYGYTF
TGTGCCAGCAGGGGGGACTGGACAGGCAACTATGGCTACACCTTC
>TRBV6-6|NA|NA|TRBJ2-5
CASSFHRGGFAETQYF
TGTGCCAGCAGTTTCCACAGGGGAGGTTTCGCAGAGACCCAGTACTTC
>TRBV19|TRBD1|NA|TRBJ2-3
CASSIAGQGFSITDTQYF
TGTGCCAGTAGTATAGCTGGACAGGGCTTTTCAATTACAGATACGCAGTATTTT
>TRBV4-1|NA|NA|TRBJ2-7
CASSPQRPGGYEQYF
TGCGCCAGCAGCCCTCAGCGGCCAGGGGGGTACGAGCAGTACTTC
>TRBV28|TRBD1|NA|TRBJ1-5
CASSSGGPNQPQHF
TGTGCCAGCAGTTCAGGGGGACCCAATCAGCCCCAGCATTTT
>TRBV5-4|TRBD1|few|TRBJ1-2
CASSTIGTGLSGTF
TGTGCCAGCAGCACGATCGGGACAGGACTATCTGGCACCTTC
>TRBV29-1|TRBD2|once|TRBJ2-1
CSVAGLAGIYEQFF
TGCAGCGTTGCCGGACTAGCGGGAATCTATGAGCAGTTCTTC
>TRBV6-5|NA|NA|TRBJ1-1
CASSYGMGGTEAFF
TGTGCCAGCAGTTACGGCATGGGGGGGACTGAAGCTTTCTTT
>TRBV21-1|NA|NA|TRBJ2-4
CASSNAGITGFGRKNIQYF
TGTGCCAGCAGCAACGCTGGGATTACAGGGTTTGGACGAAAAAACATTCAGTACTTC
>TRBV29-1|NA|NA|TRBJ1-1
CSLANTEAFF
TGCAGCCTGGCAAACACTGAAGCTTTCTTT
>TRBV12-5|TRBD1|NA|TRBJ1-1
CASGLQGAFTEAFF
TGTGCTAGTGGTTTGCAGGGGGCTTTCACTGAAGCTTTCTTT
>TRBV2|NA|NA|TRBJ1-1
CASMGQGNTEAFF
TGTGCCAGCATGGGACAAGGGAACACTGAAGCTTTCTTT
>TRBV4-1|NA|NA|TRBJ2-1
CASSPLRGRVGEQFF
TGCGCCAGCAGCCCCCTGAGGGGGAGGGTGGGTGAGCAGTTCTTC
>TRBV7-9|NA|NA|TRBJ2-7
CASSPRGYYEQYF
TGTGCCAGCAGCCCCAGAGGCTACTACGAGCAGTACTTC